Following are 20 T cell receptor beta chains from one sample sequenced in a study of CD8+CD57+ T cells in acquired aplastic anemia. Patients chosen for sequencing had shown CD8+CD57+ cell expansion by flow cytometry. TCR beta VDJ and CDR3 were profiled, and genomic DNA was the template. MiXCR, applied by TCRdb to the reads, yields one record per CDR3 protein. The sample lists 250,000 to 350,000 distinct CDR3 sequences; around three fifths were seen once. Source material: sorted CD4+, CD8+, or CD8+CD57+ T cells (not recorded which) from PBMCs. All receptors come from a human donor with aplastic anemia.

This clonotype showed up many times. This sequence joins TRBV2 and TRBJ2-5, with 7 bases matching TRBD2. Germline V CDR1 and CDR2: SNHLY, FYNNEI. Trimming took 2 bases from V and 1 from J; bases not matched to a gene: 4. The CDR3 is 15 residues long. CDR3 in DNA: TGTGCCAGCAGTGAATCCCCGGGGGGCCAAGAGACCCAGTACTTC. As protein: CASSESPGGQETQYF.

The chain's CDR3 is CASSVGDRETQPQYF. In DNA, the CDR3 is TGTGCCAGCAGTGTTGGGGACAGAGAAACTCAGCCCCAGTATTTT. The V and J genes are TRBV25-1 and TRBJ1-5; 7 bases are a match to TRBD1. With the DNA end fitting TRBJ2-3 better, the J assignment may be wrong. CDR1 MGHDK and CDR2 SYGVNS come from the germline V gene. This CDR3 is built from 15 residues.

DNA of the CDR3: TGCGCCAGCAGTGATACAGGGGTTTGGCAGACCCAGTACTTC. Protein: CASSDTGVWQTQYF. The chain has TRBV10-1 and TRBJ2-5, with 7 bases identical to TRBD1. V dropped 3 bases and J dropped 6; count of bases not matched to a gene: 7. CDR1 and CDR2 from the germline V gene are WNHNN and SYGVQD (reference sequence). The CDR3 runs to 14 residues.

The genes are TRBV29-1 and TRBJ2-7, with 13 bases that match TRBD2. V shed 7 bases, J shed 3 bases, and the junction held 3 bases outside the gene matches. The CDR3 consists of 13 residues. Germline-derived CDR1 and CDR2 are SQVTM and ANQGSEA. CDR3 protein: CSAGLAGDYEQYF. The CDR3 DNA reads as TGCAGCGCAGGACTAGCGGGAGACTACGAGCAGTACTTC.

This clonotype was picked up many times. The gene calls are TRBV6-1 and TRBJ2-7; no clear D gene. This CDR3 spans 15 amino acids. Germline V lookup: CDR1 MNHNS, CDR2 SASEGT. V lost 1 base and J 6 bases, leaving 16 bases between the germline ends. The CDR3 is CASSEVGRSPGEQYF. The DNA for the CDR3 is TGTGCCAGCAGTGAAGTAGGGCGGTCCCCTGGCGAGCAGTACTTC.

The sample holds many counts of this clonotype. The chain employs TRBV19 and TRBJ2-1; D perhaps matches TRBD2 (6 bases). CDR3 length: 14 residues. Trimming cost V 5 bases and J 4 bases, with 12 bases left between them. CDR1 and CDR2 from the germline V gene are LNHDA and SQIVND (reference sequence). CDR3 region: CASSGWRGYNEQFF. CDR3 in DNA: TGTGCCAGTAGTGGCTGGCGGGGTTACAATGAGCAGTTCTTC.

This clonotype appeared a few times. The chain recombines TRBV10-1 with TRBJ2-2; D is unresolved. Germline-derived CDR1 and CDR2 are WNHNN and SYGVQD (reference sequence). V lost 2 bases and J lost 7, with 8 bases in between. The CDR3 contains 13 residues. The CDR3 loop reads CASSENYHGELFF. For the CDR3, the DNA is TGCGCCAGCAGTGAGAACTACCACGGGGAGCTGTTTTTT.

V is TRBV18 and J is TRBJ1-2; TRBD1 might be the D (6 bases). Germline V gives CDR1 KGHSH, CDR2 LQKENI. The CDR3 length is 14 residues. V dropped 0 bases and J dropped 4 bases, with 9 bases sitting between them. The CDR3 loop reads CASSPPGAFYGYTF. The CDR3 bases are TGTGCCAGCTCACCACCGGGGGCCTTCTATGGCTACACCTTC. Together with reference TRBV18 and TRBJ1-2, the CDR3 gives the full variable domain: NAGVMQNPRHLVRRRGQEARLRCSPMKGHSHVYWYRQLPEEGLKFMVYLQKENIIDESGMPKERFSAEFPKEGPSILRIQQVVRGDSAAYFCASSPPGAFYGYTFGSGTRLTVV.

The chain carries TRBV20-1 and TRBJ1-2, with D possibly being TRBD1 (5 bases). V lost 3 bases and J lost 6, with 14 bases in between. The CDR3 is 13 amino acids. CDR1 and CDR2 from the germline V gene are DFQATT and SNEGSKA (reference sequence). CDR3 nucleotides: TGCAGTGCTAGGTGGGGGATCTACAATGGCTACACCTTC. It is translated as CSARWGIYNGYTF.

This clonotype has a count of ten or more. The chain recombines TRBV10-3 with TRBJ2-5; D might be TRBD1 (7 bases). Trimming removed 2 bases at V and 1 base at J, with 20 bases between. The germline CDR1 and CDR2 sequences are ENHRY and SYGVKD. The CDR3 is 18 residues long. DNA for the CDR3: TGTGCCATCAGTGAGGATCACTCAGGGGGGATACTCCAAGAGACCCAGTACTTC. Its translation: CAISEDHSGGILQETQYF.

This clonotype has just one count. The chain is built from TRBV19 and TRBJ1-1; the D gene is possibly TRBD1 (6 bases). V lost 7 bases, J lost 1 base, and 13 bases lay in between. Germline V gene data show CDR1 as LNHDA and CDR2 as SQIVND (reference sequence). The CDR3 consists of 14 residues. CDR3 nucleotide sequence: TGTGCCAGTACTACCGGACAGCCGAACACTGAAGCTTTCTTT. Translating gives CASTTGQPNTEAFF.

This clonotype was detected many times. The J gene is TRBJ2-5, the V gene TRBV7-9, with 12 positions matching TRBD1. The CDR3 length is 15 residues. With V trimmed by 5 bases and J by 4 bases, 5 bases remained unmatched. Germline V gene lookup returns CDR1 SEHNR and CDR2 FQNEAQ (reference sequence). Written as DNA, the CDR3 is TGTGCCAGCAGCCCCGGGACAGGGGGCCCAGAGACCCAGTACTTC. The encoded protein is CASSPGTGGPETQYF.

This clonotype was observed many times. V is TRBV6-5 and J is TRBJ2-5; D perhaps matches TRBD1 (6 bases). Germline assignment: CDR1 MNHEY and CDR2 SVGAGI. This CDR3 region has 13 residues. The ends were cut back, 10 bases at V and 5 bases at J, with 17 bases in the middle. The CDR3 nucleotides read TGTGCCACCAGGACAGAAGTTGGCGAGACCCAGTACTTC. Encoded protein: CATRTEVGETQYF.

The gene calls are TRBV10-3 and TRBJ1-2, with D hard to call. From germline, CDR1 is ENHRY and CDR2 SYGVKD. This CDR3 contains 20 residues. V was clipped by 4 bases and J by 4 bases, with 31 bases between them. The CDR3 here is CAISAIQRNTTINDLYGYTF. The CDR3 DNA follows: TGTGCCATCAGTGCGATACAGAGGAACACGACCATCAACGACCTCTATGGCTACACCTTC.

This clonotype was observed a handful of times. This chain uses TRBV20-1 with TRBJ2-7; D might be TRBD1 (6 bases). V lost 3 bases and J lost 10, with 25 bases in between. Germline CDR1 is DFQATT and CDR2 is SNEGSKA (reference sequence). The CDR3 sequence is 15 residues long. The CDR3 protein is CSASGAGVRTYGQYF. The DNA of the CDR3 is TGCAGTGCTAGTGGGGCAGGGGTTAGGACCTACGGTCAGTACTTC.

This clonotype was recorded many times. This CDR3 reads CASSYSQMGQVFF. CDR3 in DNA: TGTGCCAGCAGTTACTCCCAGATGGGGCAAGTTTTCTTC. This sequence joins TRBV6-6 and TRBJ2-1; a possible D gene is TRBD1 (5 bases). The germline gives CDR1 MNHNY, CDR2 SVGAGI (reference sequence). The CDR3 has 13 residues. The V gene lost 0 bases and the J gene lost 16 bases, with 16 bases spanning the gap.

This clonotype showed up just a few times. Since a much larger clone is just one base distant, this may be a read error. As the CDR3 is not closed by the conserved phenylalanine or tryptophan, this likely results from a read error. This chain joins TRBV9 and TRBJ2-7, with 10 bases that match TRBD1. Germline trimming cut 7 bases from V and 4 bases from J; bases unmatched to any gene: 8. Germline values: CDR1 SGDLS, CDR2 YYNGEE. The CDR3 totals 14 residues. CDR3 DNA sequence: TGTGCCAGCTCACCCCGGGACAGGGGTTACGAGCAGTACCTC. The encoded protein is CASSPRDRGYEQYL.

This sequence joins TRBV10-3 and TRBJ2-3; 14 nucleotides match TRBD2. The trim removed 6 bases at V and 0 bases at J, leaving 11 bases unmatched. This CDR3 is built from 19 residues. CDR1 ENHRY and CDR2 SYGVKD come from the germline V gene. The CDR3 sequence: CAISSGTSGGTSSTDTQYF. CDR3 nucleotide sequence: TGTGCCATCAGCTCCGGGACTAGCGGGGGAACTTCTAGCACAGATACGCAGTATTTT.

The chain carries TRBV4-1 and TRBJ1-1; D ambiguous. This CDR3 region has 15 residues. V lost 3 bases, J lost 3 bases, and 14 bases lay in between. Germline V gives CDR1 MGHRA, CDR2 YSYEKL. The CDR3 region is CASSHVGRLDTEAFF. DNA of the CDR3: TGCGCCAGCAGCCACGTCGGGAGGCTCGACACTGAAGCTTTCTTT.

The gene calls are TRBV19 and TRBJ2-3; a weak D match, TRBD1 (7 bases). Germline lookup yields CDR1 LNHDA and CDR2 SQIVND (reference sequence). Trimming took off 10 bases at V and 6 bases at J, with 17 bases between the two ends. This CDR3 comprises 13 residues. The CDR3 bases are TGTGCCACTACGACAGGGACTGCGGATACGCAGTATTTT. Translating it yields CATTTGTADTQYF.